The T cell receptor beta chain under discussion was sequenced for a study of cytomegalovirus exposure and HLA in healthy donors. The CDR3 has 14 residues. Losses at the gene ends were 6 bases for V and 5 bases for J; bases not matched to a gene: 9. Germline V lookup: CDR1 LNHDA, CDR2 SQIVND (reference sequence). 13 Jbeta primers and 60 Vbeta primers were used for the PCR. Measured with immunoSEQ multiplex PCR; TCRdb has only the in-frame clones, and not every one. Of roughly 160,000 clones in the sample, about two thirds are singletons; the top ten hold approximately 2.8%. This clonotype was sampled from a woman under 40 in good health and CMV-seronegative. Sequenced input: PBMCs. This chain connects TRBV19 to TRBJ2-7; 8 bases map to TRBD2. CDR3: CASSTGTRIDEQYF. The CDR3 coding sequence is TGTGCCAGTAGCACCGGGACTAGAATAGACGAGCAGTACTTC.